This T cell receptor (beta chain) originates from a study of T cell repertoires in cytomegalovirus infection (dated by TCRdb to about 2019). Describing the broader study: Peptide stimulations targeted recently identified HLA-C-restricted CMV epitopes, whose presentation resists viral immunomodulation, together with well-studied HLA-B-restricted epitopes. Because public TCR beta signatures pointed to carriage of CMV infection together with the matching HLA type, the HLA type of each donor mattered for the analysis.

Reads for this sample came from an Illumina HiSeq 1500. The public sequencing data were trimmed at Q25 with fastp and processed into clonotypes with MiXCR by TCRdb, which kept only in-frame beta chains. Here each entry gathers all rows of one CDR3 protein and keeps the most common genes and DNA. The sample contains 800,000 to 950,000 distinct CDR3 sequences, approximately 32% of them found a single time. The ten largest clones add up to approximately 13% of the sample. Interpreted using the paper, the treatment or condition label stands for: in vitro stimulation with specific CMV peptide epitopes to enrich CMV-specific T cells. Of note for this clonotype: The specificity of this receptor is unknown. Base quality data are lacking; no much larger clone is found one base away.

Trimming removed 2 bases from V and 6 bases from J, leaving 11 bases between the germline ends. From a lookup of the germline V gene (reference sequence), CDR1 and CDR2 are MNHEY and SMNVEV. The CDR3 spans 14 residues, from the cysteine through the phenylalanine. The CDR3 DNA has 42 bases and is translated from base 1. Results and caveats for the whole study, not just this receptor: In both this cohort and an independent cohort of 352 donors, the cumulative frequency of public TCR beta family members distinguished carriers of CMV infection plus the relevant HLA type. The ex vivo response was dominated by HLA-C-restricted CMV-specific TCR beta clonotypes, which also provided the single most frequent clonotype in two of eight donors.

Sequences were derived from cultured CD8+ T cells from PBMCs, sampled from culture after CMV antigen stimulation. The receptor chain draws on TRBV27 and TRBJ2-4; the D gene is perhaps TRBD2, on 5 matching bases. This clonotype originated in a human donor in good health (CMV status not recorded). Some clones in this sample may be carry-over from other donors' samples. The CDR3: CASSLEPRGNIQYF. The DNA sequence is given as TGTGCCAGCAGTTTAGAACCCCGGGGAAACATTCAGTACTTC.